These 22 T cell receptor beta chains originate from one sample sequenced in a study of graft-versus-host responses after intestinal transplantation. The assay was immunoSEQ multiplex PCR, and TCRdb's table has in-frame clones only and misses some. The sample shows about 40,000 clones, 85% to 95% of them seen only once. The material was PBMCs, obtained roughly 780 days after intestinal transplantation. The origin of the receptors is a human patient who received an intestinal transplant, so some T cells may come from the graft donor.

V usage is TRBV4-1 and J usage is TRBJ2-3, with D possibly TRBD1 on 6 matching bases. This CDR3 is built from 14 residues. Germline loops: CDR1 MGHRA, CDR2 YSYEKL. V dropped 3 bases and J dropped 1 base, with 8 bases sitting between them. The DNA for the CDR3 is TGCGCCAGCAGCCACAGGGGCGGCACAGATACGCAGTATTTT. Residues: CASSHRGGTDTQYF.

This chain joins TRBV7-2 and TRBJ1-4; 11 bases agree with TRBD1. The CDR3 has 16 amino acids. From germline, CDR1 is SGHTA and CDR2 FQGNSA. The V segment lost 4 bases and the J segment 8 bases; nucleotides outside the gene matches: 9. The CDR3 loop is CASSSRRTGGIEKLFF. CDR3 DNA: TGTGCCAGCAGCTCGAGAAGGACAGGGGGCATAGAAAAACTGTTTTTT.

The V and J genes are TRBV27 and TRBJ2-7, with D tentatively TRBD2 (6 bases). Germline-derived CDR1 and CDR2 are MNHEY and SMNVEV (reference sequence). CDR3 length: 14 amino acids. V lost 3 bases and J lost 3, with 12 bases in between. DNA for the CDR3: TGTGCCAGCAGTTTGGAGGGAGACTTCTACGAGCAGTACTTC. Its translation is CASSLEGDFYEQYF.

The chain links TRBV27 to TRBJ2-7; perhaps TRBD1 as D (6 bases). Germline V lookup: CDR1 MNHEY, CDR2 SMNVEV (reference sequence). V dropped 5 bases and J dropped 6 bases, with 23 bases sitting between them. The CDR3 consists of 16 residues. The DNA of the CDR3 is TGTGCCAGCAGTCACTACTCTGGGGCAGGGGACGGCGAGCAGTACTTC. This gives the protein CASSHYSGAGDGEQYF.

The chain combines TRBV9 with TRBJ1-1, with no clear D. CDR3 length: 16 amino acids. Trimming took off 2 bases at V and 1 base at J, with 15 bases between the two ends. Germline assignment: CDR1 SGDLS and CDR2 YYNGEE. In DNA, the CDR3 is TGTGCCAGCAGCGTCGGCTCAACAGAACAGAACACTGAAGCTTTCTTT. It specifies CASSVGSTEQNTEAFF.

The chain has TRBV5-1 and TRBJ1-1; TRBD1 aligns across 9 bases. Germline V CDR1 and CDR2: SGHRS, YFSETQ. V trimming: 3 bases; J trimming: 10 bases; junction bases outside the gene matches: 7. The CDR3 loop spans 13 amino acids. CDR3 bases: TGCGCCAGCAGCTACAGGACAGGGGATAGAGCTTTCTTT. This gives the protein CASSYRTGDRAFF. Looking up the rest from reference TRBV5-1 and TRBJ1-1 gives the full variable domain: KAGVTQTPRYLIKTRGQQVTLSCSPISGHRSVSWYQQTPGQGLQFLFEYFSETQRNKGNFPGRFSGRQFSNSRSEMNVSTLELGDSALYLCASSYRTGDRAFFGQGTRLTVV.

The chain uses TRBV10-3 and TRBJ2-2; D might be TRBD2 (7 bases). Per germline, CDR1 ENHRY and CDR2 SYGVKD. The CDR3 extends over 16 amino acids. V was cut by 8 bases and J by 6 bases, with 22 bases left in between. This CDR3 is CAISPVRGAGAGELFF. The CDR3, as DNA: TGTGCCATCTCCCCCGTTCGGGGGGCCGGCGCCGGGGAGCTGTTTTTT.

The chain is built from TRBV5-1 and TRBJ2-3; 7 bases fit TRBD2. The CDR3 runs to 17 residues. The trim removed 0 bases at V and 0 bases at J, leaving 7 bases unmatched. From germline, CDR1 is SGHRS and CDR2 YFSETQ. The CDR3 DNA follows: TGCGCCAGCAGCTTGGGATGGCTAGCGGAAAGCACAGATACGCAGTATTTT. Encoded protein: CASSLGWLAESTDTQYF.

In DNA, the CDR3 is TGTGCCAGCAGCCAAGATGGGGATGAGCAGTTCTTC. This codes for CASSQDGDEQFF. The chain is built from TRBV4-2 and TRBJ2-1; no firm D call. The CDR3 is 12 residues long. Germline V lookup: CDR1 LGHNA, CDR2 YNFKEQ. Trimming took off 0 bases at V and 8 bases at J, with 5 bases between the two ends.

V gene TRBV2 combines with J gene TRBJ1-1; 8 positions agree with TRBD1. Germline V CDR1 and CDR2: SNHLY, FYNNEI. The CDR3 loop spans 14 amino acids. V shed 8 bases, J shed 5 bases, and the junction held 10 bases outside the gene matches. The chain's CDR3 is CASLRKDRGTEAFF. The CDR3 DNA sequence: TGTGCCAGCCTCCGGAAAGACAGGGGTACTGAAGCTTTCTTT.

V is TRBV19 and J is TRBJ1-6, with D unresolved. V was trimmed by 9 bases and J by 7 bases, leaving 10 bases between them. The CDR3 extends over 12 amino acids. CDR1 and CDR2 (germline): LNHDA, SQIVND (reference sequence). DNA for the CDR3: TGTGCCAGCAGACAAACCAATTCACCCCTCCACTTT. Translation: CASRQTNSPLHF.

This chain uses TRBV29-1 with TRBJ2-7; D could derive from TRBD1 or TRBD2 (6 bases each). Trimming removed 5 bases from V and 3 bases from J, with 11 bases in between. The CDR3 runs to 12 residues. Per the germline V gene, CDR1 is SQVTM and CDR2 is ANQGSEA. The CDR3 is CSVLGGLYEQYF. The DNA of the CDR3 is TGCAGCGTTTTGGGGGGCCTCTACGAGCAGTACTTC.

J is TRBJ1-2 and V is TRBV5-4, with D perhaps TRBD1 (5 bases). The CDR3 is made up of 14 amino acids. Per germline, CDR1 SGHNT and CDR2 YYREEE (reference sequence). With 4 bases removed from V and 8 bases from J, the gap between germline ends came to 18 bases. The CDR3 loop is CASSQELLQGGYTF. For the CDR3, the DNA is TGTGCCAGCAGCCAAGAGTTACTTCAGGGCGGCTACACCTTC.

This clone showed up just a few times. The chain combines TRBV19 with TRBJ1-5; a possible D gene is TRBD1 (5 bases). The CDR3 contains 16 residues. CDR1 and CDR2 from the germline V gene are LNHDA and SQIVND (reference sequence). The ends were cut back, 3 bases at V and 3 bases at J, with 15 bases in the middle. The CDR3 region is CASSIGGARYNQPQHF. For the CDR3, the DNA is TGTGCCAGTAGTATTGGAGGGGCCCGCTACAATCAGCCCCAGCATTTT.

The genes are TRBV2 and TRBJ1-6; D is ambiguous. V shed 7 bases and J shed 9 bases, with 10 bases lying between them. CDR1 is SNHLY and CDR2 is FYNNEI in the germline V gene. The CDR3 is 12 residues long. The chain's CDR3 is CASKAGSSPLHF. CDR3 DNA sequence: TGTGCCAGCAAGGCAGGATCTTCACCCCTCCACTTT.

This sequence joins TRBV19 and TRBJ2-7, with D unclear. CDR1 is LNHDA and CDR2 is SQIVND in the germline V gene (reference sequence). V was pared by 6 bases and J by 3 bases, with 15 bases between. The CDR3 spans 14 residues. The DNA of the CDR3 is TGTGCCAGTAGGAGTGGTGGCAGTGGCTACGAGCAGTACTTC. Its translation is CASRSGGSGYEQYF.

J is TRBJ2-5 and V is TRBV10-2; 12 bases match TRBD2. In germline, CDR1 is WSHSY, CDR2 SAAADI. V shed 7 bases, J shed 5 bases, and the junction held 8 bases outside the gene matches. This CDR3 has 15 residues. The CDR3, as DNA: TGCGCCAGCACCAGGACTAGCGGGGCCCGGGAGACCCAGTACTTC. Translated: CASTRTSGARETQYF.

The chain combines TRBV19 with TRBJ2-3, with TRBD2 matching 9 bases. From germline, CDR1 is LNHDA and CDR2 SQIVND (reference sequence). The CDR3 covers 15 residues. The V segment lost 7 bases and the J segment 2 bases; nucleotides outside the gene matches: 7. This CDR3 reads CASTLERGATDTQYF. CDR3 DNA: TGTGCCAGTACTTTGGAGCGGGGGGCCACAGATACGCAGTATTTT.

The rearrangement links TRBV18 to TRBJ1-1, with D possibly matching TRBD1 (5 bases). CDR3 length: 18 residues. With 0 bases removed from V and 3 bases from J, the gap between germline ends came to 20 bases. In germline, CDR1 is KGHSH, CDR2 LQKENI. The CDR3 DNA follows: TGTGCCAGCTCACCACCGGGCCCAGTACCATCCAGGGACACTGAAGCTTTCTTT. It specifies CASSPPGPVPSRDTEAFF.

The genes are TRBV18 and TRBJ2-6; a weak D match, TRBD2 (5 bases). The CDR3 runs 17 residues. The V end lost 3 bases, the J end lost 0 bases, and 12 bases lay between the germline ends. CDR1 is KGHSH, CDR2 LQKENI, per germline. In DNA form, the CDR3 reads TGTGCCAGCTCACCGCAGCTAACTAGCTCTGGGGCCAACGTCCTGACTTTC. Translation gives CASSPQLTSSGANVLTF.

This clone was picked up one time. The rearrangement links TRBV29-1 to TRBJ2-1; possible D gene TRBD2, 5 bases. V dropped 5 bases and J dropped 4 bases, with 18 bases sitting between them. The CDR3 spans 15 residues. In germline, CDR1 is SQVTM, CDR2 ANQGSEA. The CDR3 loop reads CSVRRLTPIYNEQFF. CDR3 DNA sequence: TGCAGCGTTCGCAGACTAACGCCGATATACAATGAGCAGTTCTTC.

With respect to this clone: The junction departs from germline at one end; a sequencing error may be responsible. The rearrangement joins TRBV25-1 to TRBJ1-3; a weak D match, TRBD1 (5 bases). The germline V gene has CDR1 MGHDK and CDR2 SYGVNS. The length of the CDR3 is 13 residues. Here the CDR3 DNA reads TGTGCCAGCAGGTTGGGACCCGGAAGCACCATATATTTT. Protein product: CASRLGPGSTIYF.